Below, one T cell receptor (beta chain) is given with its context. These data originate in a study of control samples from healthy donors and cancer patients. Only in-frame clones appear in the TCRdb table, and some are missing; sequencing was by immunoSEQ multiplex PCR. Seen here are about 140,000 clones, approximately 86% observed once, and the top ten hold about 9%. V lost 5 bases and J 0 bases, leaving 8 bases between the germline ends. In germline, CDR1 is SQVTM, CDR2 ANQGSEA. The CDR3 extends over 12 amino acids. Sequenced input: blood. The receptor comes from a woman in her twenties or thirties in good health. V usage is TRBV29-1 and J usage is TRBJ2-7, with D hard to call. CDR3 region: CSVTISSYEQYF. DNA for the CDR3: TGCAGCGTTACCATCAGCTCCTACGAGCAGTACTTC.